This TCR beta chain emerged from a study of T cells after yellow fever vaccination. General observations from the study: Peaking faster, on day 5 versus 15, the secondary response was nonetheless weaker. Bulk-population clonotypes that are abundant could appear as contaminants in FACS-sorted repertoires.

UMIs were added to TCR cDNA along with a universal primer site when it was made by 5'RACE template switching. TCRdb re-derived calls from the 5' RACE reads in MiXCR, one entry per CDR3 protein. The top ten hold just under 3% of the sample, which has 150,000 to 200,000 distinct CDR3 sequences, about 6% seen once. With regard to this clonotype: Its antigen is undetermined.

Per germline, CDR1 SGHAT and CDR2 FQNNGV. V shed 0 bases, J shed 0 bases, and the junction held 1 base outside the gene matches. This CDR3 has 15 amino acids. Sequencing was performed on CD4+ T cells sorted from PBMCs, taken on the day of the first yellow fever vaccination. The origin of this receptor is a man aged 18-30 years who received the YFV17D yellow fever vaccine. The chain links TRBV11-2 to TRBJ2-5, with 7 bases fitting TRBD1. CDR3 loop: CASSLDRGYQETQYF. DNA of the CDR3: TGTGCCAGCAGCTTAGACAGGGGGTACCAAGAGACCCAGTACTTC.